There are many counts of the clone carrying this T cell receptor beta chain. CDR1 and CDR2 from the germline V gene are DFQATT and SNEGSKA (reference sequence). The CDR3 length is 13 residues. J lost 1 base, V lost 3 bases, and 2 bases had no gene match. TCRdb re-called the RT-PCR reads through MiXCR, storing one row per CDR3 protein. The sample contains approximately 720,000 distinct CDR3 sequences, approximately 14% of which appear only once. The sequenced sample consisted of memory CD4+ T cells from blood. The gene calls are TRBV20-1 and TRBJ2-5; TRBD2 aligns across 7 bases. The clonotype comes from a female donor in good health, serving as a healthy control. The CDR3 nucleotides read TGCAGTGCTAGGGGACTACTCCAAGAGACCCAGTACTTC. Amino acids: CSARGLLQETQYF.